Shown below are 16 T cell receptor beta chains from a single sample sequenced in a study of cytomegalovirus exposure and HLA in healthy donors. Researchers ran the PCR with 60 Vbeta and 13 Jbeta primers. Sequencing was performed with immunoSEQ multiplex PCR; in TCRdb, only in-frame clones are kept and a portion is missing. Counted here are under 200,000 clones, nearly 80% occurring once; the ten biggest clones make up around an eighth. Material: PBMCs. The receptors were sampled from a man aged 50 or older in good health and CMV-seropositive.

CDR3 nucleotide sequence: TGTGCCAGCAGTTCCCCAGGGCGATACGAGCAGTACTTC. Protein sequence: CASSSPGRYEQYF. The chain employs TRBV6-6 and TRBJ2-7; D is perhaps TRBD1 (5 bases). Germline assignment: CDR1 MNHNY and CDR2 SVGAGI (reference sequence). The CDR3 covers 13 residues. Trimming removed 4 bases from V and 4 bases from J, with 11 bases in between.

As DNA, the CDR3 is TGTGCCAGCAGCCAAGATCCAAGCGGGGCAGATACGCAGTATTTT. This codes for CASSQDPSGADTQYF. The gene calls are TRBV4-2 and TRBJ2-3, with TRBD2 identical over 7 bases. V was clipped by 0 bases and J by 4 bases; unmatched bases: 4. Germline-derived CDR1 and CDR2 are LGHNA and YNFKEQ. The CDR3 length is 15 residues.

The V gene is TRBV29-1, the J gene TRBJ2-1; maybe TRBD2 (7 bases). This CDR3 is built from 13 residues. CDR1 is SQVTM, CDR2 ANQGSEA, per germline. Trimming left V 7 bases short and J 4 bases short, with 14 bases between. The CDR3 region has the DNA TGCAGCGACTGGGGGGGGGCATACAATGAGCAGTTCTTC. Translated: CSDWGGAYNEQFF.

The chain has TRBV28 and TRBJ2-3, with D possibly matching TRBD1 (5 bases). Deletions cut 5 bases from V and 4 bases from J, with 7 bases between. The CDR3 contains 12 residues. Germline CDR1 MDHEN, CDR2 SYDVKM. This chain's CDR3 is CASSQGPDTQYF. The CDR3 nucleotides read TGTGCCAGCAGTCAGGGCCCAGATACGCAGTATTTT.

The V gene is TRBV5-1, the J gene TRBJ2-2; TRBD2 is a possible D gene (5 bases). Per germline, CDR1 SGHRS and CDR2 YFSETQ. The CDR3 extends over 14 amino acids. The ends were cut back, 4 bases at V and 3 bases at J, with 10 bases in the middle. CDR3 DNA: TGCGCCAGCAGCCTCCGGACTGACACCGGGGAGCTGTTTTTT. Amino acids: CASSLRTDTGELFF.

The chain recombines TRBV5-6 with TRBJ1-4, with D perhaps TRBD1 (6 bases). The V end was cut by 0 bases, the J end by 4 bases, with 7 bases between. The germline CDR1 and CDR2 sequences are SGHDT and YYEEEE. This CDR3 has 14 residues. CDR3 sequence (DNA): TGTGCCAGCAGCTTGGAGGGGGATAATGAAAAACTGTTTTTT. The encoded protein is CASSLEGDNEKLFF.

The CDR3 nucleotides are TGTGCCTGGAGTCGGGACTGGATCTCCTACGAGCAGTACTTC. This encodes CAWSRDWISYEQYF. The V and J genes are TRBV30 and TRBJ2-7; D is perhaps TRBD2 (6 bases). Germline CDR1 reads GTSNPN; CDR2 reads SVGIG (reference sequence). The germline V and J ends were trimmed by 2 bases and 0 bases, with 11 bases remaining between them. CDR3 size: 14 residues.

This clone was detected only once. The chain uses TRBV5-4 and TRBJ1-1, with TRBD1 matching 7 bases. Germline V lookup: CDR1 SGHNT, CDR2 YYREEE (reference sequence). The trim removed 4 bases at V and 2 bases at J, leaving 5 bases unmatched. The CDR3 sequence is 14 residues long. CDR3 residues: CASSIRDSNTEAFF. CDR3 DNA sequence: TGTGCCAGCAGCATCCGGGACAGTAACACTGAAGCTTTCTTT.

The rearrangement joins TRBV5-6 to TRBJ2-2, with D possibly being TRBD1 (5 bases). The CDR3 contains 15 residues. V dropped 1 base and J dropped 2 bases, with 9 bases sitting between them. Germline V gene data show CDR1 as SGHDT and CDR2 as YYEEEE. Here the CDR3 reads CASSLKQVNTGELFF. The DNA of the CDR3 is TGTGCCAGCAGCTTGAAACAGGTTAACACCGGGGAGCTGTTTTTT.

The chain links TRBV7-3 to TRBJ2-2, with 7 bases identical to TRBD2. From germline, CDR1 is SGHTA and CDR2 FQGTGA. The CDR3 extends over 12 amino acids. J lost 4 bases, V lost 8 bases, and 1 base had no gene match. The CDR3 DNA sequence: TGTGCCAGCTGGGGGGGCACCGGGGAGCTGTTTTTT. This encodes CASWGGTGELFF.

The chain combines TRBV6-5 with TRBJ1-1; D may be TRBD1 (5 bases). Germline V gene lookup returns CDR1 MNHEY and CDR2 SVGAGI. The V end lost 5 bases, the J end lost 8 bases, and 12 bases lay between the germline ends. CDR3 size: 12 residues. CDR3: CASSGGYGEAFF. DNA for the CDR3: TGTGCCAGCAGTGGGGGGTACGGAGAAGCTTTCTTT.

The CDR3 DNA is TGTGCCTATCACCTCCCGGAGACCAATTCACCCCTCCACTTT. Its protein is CAYHLPETNSPLHF. The chain couples TRBV30 to TRBJ1-6, with D unresolved. The CDR3 consists of 14 residues. Per germline, CDR1 GTSNPN and CDR2 SVGIG (reference sequence). Trimming cost V 7 bases and J 7 bases, with 17 bases left between them.

In DNA form, the CDR3 reads TGTGCCAGCAGTTCGGACAGGGAACTCTACGAGCAGTACTTC. Its protein product is CASSSDRELYEQYF. This chain links TRBV27 with TRBJ2-5, with 8 bases matching TRBD1. The J call may be faulty, since TRBJ2-7 better matches the DNA end. CDR1 is MNHEY and CDR2 is SMNVEV in the germline V gene (reference sequence). CDR3 length equals 14 residues.

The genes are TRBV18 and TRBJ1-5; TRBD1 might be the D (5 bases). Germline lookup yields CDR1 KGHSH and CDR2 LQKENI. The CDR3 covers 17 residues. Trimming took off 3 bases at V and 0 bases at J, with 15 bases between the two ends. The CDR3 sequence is CASSPSGGDYSNQPQHF. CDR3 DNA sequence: TGTGCCAGCTCACCCTCAGGTGGGGACTATAGCAATCAGCCCCAGCATTTT. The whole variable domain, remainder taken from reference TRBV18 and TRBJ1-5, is NAGVMQNPRHLVRRRGQEARLRCSPMKGHSHVYWYRQLPEEGLKFMVYLQKENIIDESGMPKERFSAEFPKEGPSILRIQQVVRGDSAAYFCASSPSGGDYSNQPQHFGDGTRLSIL.

The CDR3 nucleotides are TGTGCCAGCAGCGGGCTTGCGGGGGGGACCAATGAGCAGTTCTTC. Its protein product is CASSGLAGGTNEQFF. The chain has TRBV7-6 and TRBJ2-1, with 9 bases lining up with TRBD2. Germline V lookup: CDR1 SGHVS, CDR2 FNYEAQ. The ends lost 5 bases at V and 6 bases at J; junction bases unmatched: 8. The CDR3 covers 15 residues. The complete variable domain, with remaining parts taken from reference TRBV7-6 and TRBJ2-1, reads GAGVSQSPRYKVTKRGQDVALRCDPISGHVSLYWYRQALGQGPEFLTYFNYEAQQDKSGLPNDRFSAERPEGSISTLTIQRTEQRDSAMYRCASSGLAGGTNEQFFGPGTRLTVL.

CDR3 sequence: CATSTGFANIQYF. CDR3 DNA: TGTGCCACCTCGACAGGGTTCGCGAACATTCAGTACTTC. This chain links TRBV10-3 with TRBJ2-4; 7 bases map to TRBD1. Looked up from germline, CDR1 is ENHRY and CDR2 is SYGVKD. J was trimmed by 7 bases and V by 10 bases; bases with no gene match: 10. This CDR3 comprises 13 residues.